What follows are 29 T cell receptor beta chains derived from one specimen sequenced in a study of CD8+ T cells in alopecia areata. Extraction of RNA preceded its reverse transcription into cDNA, which served as the sequencing template. This table comes from immunoSEQ multiplex PCR, and its TCRdb copy is limited to in-frame clones, with some not included. The sample has tens of thousands of clones, under 70% seen once. Treatment noted: oral pan-JAK inhibitor, 5-10 mg twice daily. This specimen consisted of CD8+ T cells sorted from blood, obtained at week 4, from a patient treated with tofacitinib. The receptors derive from a human donor with alopecia areata.

This clone showed up just once. The chain joins TRBV9 to TRBJ1-1, with D hard to call. The CDR3 covers 15 residues. The germline V and J ends were trimmed by 0 bases and 1 base, with 10 bases remaining between them. Germline V CDR1 and CDR2: SGDLS, YYNGEE. CDR3 sequence reads: CASSVGMQTNTEAFF. The CDR3 bases are TGTGCCAGCAGCGTAGGAATGCAAACGAACACTGAAGCTTTCTTT. Using reference TRBV9 and TRBJ1-1 for the parts outside the CDR3, the full variable domain is DSGVTQTPKHLITATGQRVTLRCSPRSGDLSVYWYQQSLDQGLQFLIQYYNGEERAKGNILERFSAQQFPDLHSELNLSSLELGDSALYFCASSVGMQTNTEAFFGQGTRLTVV.

V gene TRBV9 combines with J gene TRBJ2-1; either TRBD1 or TRBD2 may fit D (5 bases each). The CDR3 spans 15 residues. Trimming took off 0 bases at V and 2 bases at J, with 9 bases between the two ends. Germline V CDR1 and CDR2: SGDLS, YYNGEE. This CDR3 is CASSVVGEPYNEQFF. Written as DNA, the CDR3 is TGTGCCAGCAGCGTAGTAGGGGAGCCCTACAATGAGCAGTTCTTC.

The CDR3 DNA is TGCGCCAGCAGTTTCGGACAGGGGGACTACGAGCAGTACTTC. It encodes CASSFGQGDYEQYF. The chain is built from TRBV10-1 and TRBJ2-7; the match to TRBD1 covers 10 bases. With 5 bases clipped from V and 3 bases from J, the junction kept 4 bases outside the gene matches. The CDR3 covers 14 residues. Germline V gives CDR1 WNHNN, CDR2 SYGVQD (reference sequence).

The J gene is TRBJ2-7, the V gene TRBV4-3, with 8 nucleotides matching TRBD1. Looked up from germline, CDR1 is LGHNA and CDR2 is YSLEER. After removal of 3 bases from V and 7 bases from J, the junction contained 14 bases not matched to a gene. The CDR3 length is 16 residues. The CDR3 sequence is CASSHEPGGEVREQYF. The CDR3 DNA reads as TGCGCCAGCAGCCACGAACCAGGGGGCGAGGTGCGGGAGCAGTACTTC.

V is TRBV19 and J is TRBJ1-2; D is perhaps TRBD1 (5 bases). This CDR3 has 13 residues. V shed 9 bases and J shed 3 bases, with 14 bases lying between them. The V gene's germline CDR1 is LNHDA and CDR2 SQIVND (reference sequence). The CDR3 reads CASQDSDYYGYTF. CDR3 coding DNA: TGTGCCAGCCAAGACAGTGATTACTATGGCTACACCTTC.

This sequence joins TRBV30 and TRBJ2-2; 8 bases fit TRBD2. CDR1 GTSNPN and CDR2 SVGIG come from the germline V gene (reference sequence). The junction had 7 bases not matched to a gene; V was cut back by 4 bases and J by 3 bases. The CDR3 runs 15 residues. The CDR3 region has the DNA TGTGCCTGGAAGATAGGCGGGGGGTACACCGGGGAGCTGTTTTTT. Its translation: CAWKIGGGYTGELFF. Full variable domain (outside the CDR3, taken from reference TRBV30 and TRBJ2-2): SQTIHQWPATLVQPVGSPLSLECTVEGTSNPNLYWYRQAAGRGLQLLFYSVGIGQISSEVPQNLSASRPQDRQFILSSKKLLLSDSGFYLCAWKIGGGYTGELFFGEGSRLTVL.

In this sample, this clone is medium-sized. The rearrangement links TRBV4-3 to TRBJ2-1, with 11 bases aligning to TRBD2. Looked up from germline, CDR1 is LGHNA and CDR2 is YSLEER. This CDR3 comprises 17 residues. V dropped 0 bases and J dropped 7; count of bases not matched to a gene: 8. The chain's CDR3 is CASSQEGVAGGPNEQFF. In nucleotides, the CDR3 is TGCGCCAGCAGCCAAGAAGGTGTAGCGGGGGGGCCAAATGAGCAGTTCTTC.

The rearrangement uses TRBV4-1 and TRBJ2-7; D unresolved. Germline loops: CDR1 MGHRA, CDR2 YSYEKL. The CDR3 consists of 13 residues. Trimming cost V 1 base and J 2 bases, with 6 bases left between them. The CDR3 loop is CASSQANTYEQYF. As DNA, the CDR3 is TGCGCCAGCAGCCAAGCAAATACCTACGAGCAGTACTTC.

In this sample, this clone turned up a few times. V and J are TRBV7-9 and TRBJ2-1; perhaps TRBD2 as D (7 bases). The CDR3 is made up of 16 amino acids. Trimming stripped 1 base from V and 2 bases from J, with 12 bases between. Germline V gives CDR1 SEHNR, CDR2 FQNEAQ (reference sequence). The CDR3 here is CASSLGRGPPYNEQFF. The CDR3, as DNA: TGTGCCAGCAGCTTAGGGCGGGGGCCACCCTACAATGAGCAGTTCTTC. Looking up the rest from reference TRBV7-9 and TRBJ2-1 gives the full variable domain: DTGVSQNPRHKITKRGQNVTFRCDPISEHNRLYWYRQTLGQGPEFLTYFQNEAQLEKSRLLSDRFSAERPKGSFSTLEIQRTEQGDSAMYLCASSLGRGPPYNEQFFGPGTRLTVL.

The chain links TRBV9 to TRBJ2-7; D is possibly TRBD1 or TRBD2 (5 bases each). V was trimmed by 0 bases and J by 2 bases, leaving 12 bases between them. This CDR3 spans 15 amino acids. Germline values: CDR1 SGDLS, CDR2 YYNGEE. CDR3 loop: CASSVGGSVAYEQYF. The CDR3 DNA follows: TGTGCCAGCAGCGTAGGGGGGAGTGTTGCCTACGAGCAGTACTTC.

The chain links TRBV29-1 to TRBJ2-3; D assignment may be TRBD1 or TRBD2 (5 bases each). V shed 4 bases and J shed 2 bases, with 19 bases lying between them. The germline V gene has CDR1 SQVTM and CDR2 ANQGSEA. This CDR3 region has 16 residues. Here the CDR3 reads CSVVLLADSSTDTQYF. The CDR3 region has the DNA TGCAGCGTTGTACTCCTAGCCGACAGTTCCACAGATACGCAGTATTTT.

This clone was seen just once. V and J are TRBV29-1 and TRBJ2-3; the D is unclear. This CDR3 is built from 11 residues. From germline, CDR1 is SQVTM and CDR2 ANQGSEA. Between the trimmed V and J ends, which lost 6 bases and 4 bases, there was a span of 8 bases. The CDR3: CSVGLSDTQYF. CDR3 nucleotides: TGCAGCGTAGGCCTATCAGATACGCAGTATTTT.

The table lists this clone with a few counts. The chain combines TRBV12-5 with TRBJ1-4; the D gene is possibly TRBD1 (6 bases). This CDR3 has 15 amino acids. CDR1 and CDR2 from the germline V gene are LGHNT and FRNRAP. V lost 5 bases and J 5 bases, leaving 15 bases between the germline ends. The CDR3 bases are TGTGCTAGTGGTACAGAACAGGGTACGAATGAAAAACTGTTTTTT. Translated, it gives CASGTEQGTNEKLFF. Looking up the rest from reference TRBV12-5 and TRBJ1-4 gives the full variable domain: DARVTQTPRHKVTEMGQEVTMRCQPILGHNTVFWYRQTMMQGLELLAYFRNRAPLDDSGMPKDRFSAEMPDATLATLKIQPSEPRDSAVYFCASGTEQGTNEKLFFGSGTQLSVL.

The J gene is TRBJ2-1, the V gene TRBV29-1, with unresolved D. Germline CDR1 reads SQVTM; CDR2 reads ANQGSEA. Trimming removed 7 bases from V and 7 bases from J, with 20 bases in between. The CDR3 is made up of 14 amino acids. Here the CDR3 DNA reads TGCAGCGCGGACCCGGTCTCGCTGGGAAATGAGCAGTTCTTC. It codes for CSADPVSLGNEQFF.

The CDR3 DNA reads TGCAGCGTTGAGGGGAAACACCACATGGAGACCCAGTACTTC. It is translated as CSVEGKHHMETQYF. The chain carries TRBV29-1 and TRBJ2-5; D gene uncertain. Trimming cost V 3 bases and J 5 bases, with 16 bases left between them. This CDR3 has 14 amino acids. The V gene's germline CDR1 is SQVTM and CDR2 ANQGSEA.

The rearrangement joins TRBV9 to TRBJ1-1, with D perhaps TRBD1 (6 bases). CDR3 size: 17 residues. V gave up 3 bases and J gave up 0 bases, with 18 bases separating them. Germline CDR1 SGDLS, CDR2 YYNGEE. CDR3 DNA sequence: TGTGCCAGCAGCGCCGATACAGGCTCAGGGGTGAACACTGAAGCTTTCTTT. Residues: CASSADTGSGVNTEAFF.

This clone has more than one count but fewer than ten. The same CDR3 also results from other DNA sequences found in this sample. V usage is TRBV30 and J usage is TRBJ2-2; D ambiguous. Germline assignment: CDR1 GTSNPN and CDR2 SVGIG (reference sequence). The CDR3 sequence is 11 residues long. Between the trimmed V and J ends, which lost 2 bases and 6 bases, there was a span of 4 bases. In nucleotides, the CDR3 is TGTGCCTGGAGTTTGTCCGGGGAGCTGTTTTTT. Amino acid sequence: CAWSLSGELFF.

The chain has TRBV27 and TRBJ2-5; no clear D. The germline V and J ends were trimmed by 4 bases and 5 bases, with 11 bases remaining between them. Germline assignment: CDR1 MNHEY and CDR2 SMNVEV (reference sequence). The CDR3 consists of 13 residues. The chain's CDR3 is CASSSVTRETQYF. CDR3 in DNA: TGTGCCAGCAGTTCTGTGACGAGGGAGACCCAGTACTTC.

The chain carries TRBV4-3 and TRBJ1-1; tentative D call: TRBD1 (5 bases). CDR1 and CDR2 (germline): LGHNA, YSLEER. Trimming shortened V by 0 bases and J by 2 bases, and 16 bases separated the two germline ends. This CDR3 has 17 amino acids. The CDR3 loop reads CASSQEFSPGKNTEAFF. CDR3 nucleotide sequence: TGCGCCAGCAGCCAAGAATTTAGCCCAGGGAAAAACACTGAAGCTTTCTTT.

This clone has only one observation. The CDR3 nucleotides read TGTGCCAGCACCGGGCGGGGGGCCAACGTCCTGACTTTC. This sequence encodes CASTGRGANVLTF. The gene calls are TRBV25-1 and TRBJ2-6; D gene ambiguous. V lost 7 bases and J 4 bases, leaving 8 bases between the germline ends. Germline CDR1 is MGHDK and CDR2 is SYGVNS. This CDR3 contains 13 residues.

This clone was seen just once. The CDR3, as DNA: TGCGCCAGCAGCCAAGATGATAGGGGCAGGGGGGAGCAGTACTTC. Translated: CASSQDDRGRGEQYF. This rearrangement joins TRBV4-3 to TRBJ2-7; 7 bases line up with TRBD1. Germline CDR1 reads LGHNA; CDR2 reads YSLEER. This CDR3 is built from 15 residues. J lost 7 bases, V lost 0 bases, and 9 bases had no gene match.

This sequence joins TRBV2 and TRBJ1-2, with D maybe TRBD1 (5 bases). CDR1 is SNHLY, CDR2 FYNNEI, per germline. Trimming took off 2 bases at V and 6 bases at J, with 10 bases between the two ends. The CDR3 is made up of 13 amino acids. DNA of the CDR3: TGTGCCAGCAGTGAAAGATTGGGGGATGGCTACACCTTC. Translated: CASSERLGDGYTF.

This rearrangement joins TRBV6-6 to TRBJ2-7; D possibly corresponds to TRBD1 (5 bases). This CDR3 contains 15 residues. V lost 10 bases and J 3 bases, leaving 22 bases between the germline ends. Germline values: CDR1 MNHNY, CDR2 SVGAGI (reference sequence). Written as DNA, the CDR3 is TGTGCCACATGTTTGCAAGGGGATTGTCTCTACGAGCAGTACTTC. Amino acid sequence: CATCLQGDCLYEQYF.

The V and J genes are TRBV27 and TRBJ2-6; D is ambiguous. V dropped 2 bases and J dropped 0 bases, with 5 bases sitting between them. The CDR3 sequence is 15 residues long. The germline V gene has CDR1 MNHEY and CDR2 SMNVEV (reference sequence). The CDR3 is CASSLGRSGANVLTF. The CDR3 DNA reads TGTGCCAGCAGTTTAGGGCGCTCTGGGGCCAACGTCCTGACTTTC.

This clone appeared a few times. This same CDR3 is encoded by further DNA sequences in the sample. The chain carries TRBV29-1 and TRBJ2-1, with a tentative D call TRBD1 (7 bases). This CDR3 region has 10 residues. Trimming cost V 7 bases and J 7 bases, with 8 bases left between them. The V gene's germline CDR1 is SQVTM and CDR2 ANQGSEA. This CDR3 reads CSAGGNEQFF. The CDR3 DNA follows: TGCAGCGCAGGGGGGAATGAGCAGTTCTTC.

The genes are TRBV4-3 and TRBJ2-3; tentatively, D is TRBD2 (5 bases). The CDR3 loop spans 15 amino acids. CDR1 LGHNA and CDR2 YSLEER come from the germline V gene. Trimming shortened V by 0 bases and J by 1 base, and 8 bases separated the two germline ends. The CDR3 sequence is CASSQDDSGTDTQYF. CDR3 DNA: TGCGCCAGCAGCCAAGATGATAGCGGCACAGATACGCAGTATTTT.

This clone has a handful of counts. The chain joins TRBV7-9 to TRBJ1-1; D is unresolved. The CDR3 runs 11 residues. The germline V gene encodes CDR1 SEHNR and CDR2 FQNEAQ (reference sequence). The V gene lost 5 bases and the J gene lost 2 bases, with 3 bases spanning the gap. CDR3: CASSHNTEAFF. As DNA, the CDR3 is TGTGCCAGCAGCCACAACACTGAAGCTTTCTTT.

The table lists this clone with a count of one. This rearrangement joins TRBV30 to TRBJ2-2; tentatively, D is TRBD2 (5 bases). The CDR3 is made up of 14 amino acids. The germline V and J ends were trimmed by 0 bases and 2 bases, with 7 bases remaining between them. In germline, CDR1 is GTSNPN, CDR2 SVGIG (reference sequence). CDR3 in DNA: TGTGCCTGGAGTGTTCGGGGTAACACCGGGGAGCTGTTTTTT. Its protein product is CAWSVRGNTGELFF.

The chain is built from TRBV13 and TRBJ1-6; D perhaps matches TRBD1 (5 bases). V lost 7 bases to trimming and J lost 11 bases, with 12 bases between them. Germline V gene sequence: CDR1 PRHDT, CDR2 FYEKMQ (reference sequence). This CDR3 region has 12 residues. The DNA of the CDR3 is TGTGCCAGCACCTTTACGGGGGCACCCCTCCACTTT. Its protein product is CASTFTGAPLHF. Variable domain in full (rest from reference TRBV13 and TRBJ1-6): AAGVIQSPRHLIKEKRETATLKCYPIPRHDTVYWYQQGPGQDPQFLISFYEKMQSDKGSIPDRFSAQQFSDYHSELNMSSLELGDSALYFCASTFTGAPLHFGNGTRLTVT.